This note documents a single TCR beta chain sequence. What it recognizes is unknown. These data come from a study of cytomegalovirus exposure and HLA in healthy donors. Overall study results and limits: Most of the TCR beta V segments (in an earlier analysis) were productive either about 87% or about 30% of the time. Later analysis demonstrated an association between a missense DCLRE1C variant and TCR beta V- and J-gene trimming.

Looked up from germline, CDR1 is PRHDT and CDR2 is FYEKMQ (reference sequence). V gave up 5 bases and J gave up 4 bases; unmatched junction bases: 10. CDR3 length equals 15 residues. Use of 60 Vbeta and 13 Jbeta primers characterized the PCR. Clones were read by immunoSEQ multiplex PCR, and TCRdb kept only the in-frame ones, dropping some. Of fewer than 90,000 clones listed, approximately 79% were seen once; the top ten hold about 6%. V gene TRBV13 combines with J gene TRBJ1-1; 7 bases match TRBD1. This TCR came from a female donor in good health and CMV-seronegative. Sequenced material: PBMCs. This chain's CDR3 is CASSVTGTELTEAFF. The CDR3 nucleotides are TGTGCCAGCAGCGTTACCGGGACAGAACTCACTGAAGCTTTCTTT.